One TCR beta chain is described in this entry. TCRdb reprocessed the RT-PCR reads via MiXCR and lists one record per CDR3 protein. The sample shows 450,000 to 600,000 distinct CDR3 sequences, approximately 17% of them seen only once. The data stem from a study of response to subunit inactivated influenza vaccine. CDR3 length: 16 amino acids. Germline trimming cut 1 base from V and 3 bases from J; bases unmatched to any gene: 5. Germline V gene lookup returns CDR1 LGHNA and CDR2 YNFKEQ. The sequencing used CD4+ T cells sorted from PBMCs, collected approximately 25 months after vaccination. V and J are TRBV4-2 and TRBJ2-5; 10 bases map to TRBD2. This sequence originates from a man between 50 and 75 years old who received an inactivated influenza vaccine. CDR3 nucleotides: TGTGCCAGCAGCCAAGCTAGCGGGGGCGGGAAAGAGACCCAGTACTTC. The encoded protein is CASSQASGGGKETQYF.